This TCR beta chain derives from a study of response to subunit inactivated influenza vaccine. TCRdb re-called the RT-PCR reads with MiXCR, one entry per CDR3 protein. The sample holds under 950,000 distinct CDR3 sequences, roughly 20% seen once. From germline, CDR1 is ENHRY and CDR2 SYGVKD. The CDR3 spans 16 residues. V was pared by 3 bases and J by 7 bases, with 16 bases between. Study-wide results and caveats: Every seasonal influenza vaccination brings in few new T cells, the authors suggested.

In its sample, this clonotype was seen a few times. The antigen is undetermined. The TCR comes from a man over 45 who received an inactivated influenza vaccine. The specimen was PBMCs from blood, collected about 5 days after vaccination. The J gene is TRBJ1-6, the V gene TRBV10-3; a possible D gene is TRBD1 (6 bases). The CDR3 reads CAISDPRGGRNSPLHF. CDR3 coding DNA: TGTGCCATCAGTGATCCGAGGGGGGGCAGGAATTCACCCCTCCACTTT.